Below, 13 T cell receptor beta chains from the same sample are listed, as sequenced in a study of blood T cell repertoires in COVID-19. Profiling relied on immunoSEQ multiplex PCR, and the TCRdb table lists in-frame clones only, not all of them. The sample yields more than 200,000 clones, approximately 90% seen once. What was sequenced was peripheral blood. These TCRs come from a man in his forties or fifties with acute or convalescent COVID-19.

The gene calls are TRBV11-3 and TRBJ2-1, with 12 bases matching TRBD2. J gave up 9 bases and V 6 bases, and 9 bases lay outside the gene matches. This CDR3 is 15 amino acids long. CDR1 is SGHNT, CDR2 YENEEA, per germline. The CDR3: CASSSSGGAPGEQFF. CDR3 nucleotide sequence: TGTGCCAGCAGTTCTAGCGGGGGGGCCCCCGGTGAGCAGTTCTTC.

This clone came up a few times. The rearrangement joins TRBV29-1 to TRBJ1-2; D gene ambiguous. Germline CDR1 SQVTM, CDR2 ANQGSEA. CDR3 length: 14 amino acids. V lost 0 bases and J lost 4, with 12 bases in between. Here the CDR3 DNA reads TGCAGCGTTGAAGATCGGGTGCATCGCTATGGCTACACCTTC. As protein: CSVEDRVHRYGYTF.

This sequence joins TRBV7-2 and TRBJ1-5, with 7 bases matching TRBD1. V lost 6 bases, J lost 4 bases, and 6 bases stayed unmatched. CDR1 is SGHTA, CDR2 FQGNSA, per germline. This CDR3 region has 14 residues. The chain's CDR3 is CASSYRGRNQPQHF. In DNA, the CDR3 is TGTGCCAGCAGTTATAGGGGGCGGAATCAGCCCCAGCATTTT.

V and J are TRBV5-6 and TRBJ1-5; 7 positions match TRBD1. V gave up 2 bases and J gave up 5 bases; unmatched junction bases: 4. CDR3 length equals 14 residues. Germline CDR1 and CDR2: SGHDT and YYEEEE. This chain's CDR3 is CASSFGTADQPQHF. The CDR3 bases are TGTGCCAGCAGCTTCGGGACAGCCGATCAGCCCCAGCATTTT.

This CDR3 reads CSASGDREGYEQYF. The CDR3 nucleotides read TGCAGTGCTAGTGGGGACAGGGAGGGCTACGAGCAGTACTTC. V and J are TRBV20-1 and TRBJ2-7; 9 bases map to TRBD1. Trimming cost V 3 bases and J 3 bases; bases outside gene matches: 6. The CDR3 consists of 14 residues. CDR1 and CDR2 (germline): DFQATT, SNEGSKA (reference sequence).

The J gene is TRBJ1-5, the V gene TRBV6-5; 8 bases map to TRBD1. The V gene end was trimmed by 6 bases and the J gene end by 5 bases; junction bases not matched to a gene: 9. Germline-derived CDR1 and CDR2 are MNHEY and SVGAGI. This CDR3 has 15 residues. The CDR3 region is CASSPGQGGYQPQHF. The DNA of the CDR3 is TGTGCCAGCAGCCCCGGACAGGGAGGGTATCAGCCCCAGCATTTT.

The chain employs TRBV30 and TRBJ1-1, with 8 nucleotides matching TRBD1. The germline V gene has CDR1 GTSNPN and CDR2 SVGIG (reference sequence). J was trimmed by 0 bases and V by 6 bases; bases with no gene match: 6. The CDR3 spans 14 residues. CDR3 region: CACDRGNMNTEAFF. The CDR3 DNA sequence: TGTGCCTGTGACAGGGGTAACATGAACACTGAAGCTTTCTTT.

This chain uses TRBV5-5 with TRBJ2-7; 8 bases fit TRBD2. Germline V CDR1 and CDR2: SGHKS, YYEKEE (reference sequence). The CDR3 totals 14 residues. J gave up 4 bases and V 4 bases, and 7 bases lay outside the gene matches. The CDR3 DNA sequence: TGTGCCAGCAGCCCGCCGGGACTAGGGTACGAGCAGTACTTC. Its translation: CASSPPGLGYEQYF.

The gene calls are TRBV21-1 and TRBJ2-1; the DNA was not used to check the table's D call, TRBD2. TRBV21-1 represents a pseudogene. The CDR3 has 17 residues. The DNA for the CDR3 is TGTGCCAGCGGGGGGTTCAAGGTAGTCGGGTCCTACAATGAGCAGTTCTTC. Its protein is CASGGFKVVGSYNEQFF.

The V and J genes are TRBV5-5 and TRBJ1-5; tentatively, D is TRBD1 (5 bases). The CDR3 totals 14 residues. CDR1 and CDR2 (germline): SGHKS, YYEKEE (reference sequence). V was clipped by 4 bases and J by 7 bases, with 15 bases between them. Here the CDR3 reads CASSGGTLGQPQHF. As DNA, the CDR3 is TGTGCCAGCAGCGGCGGGACCCTGGGACAGCCCCAGCATTTT.

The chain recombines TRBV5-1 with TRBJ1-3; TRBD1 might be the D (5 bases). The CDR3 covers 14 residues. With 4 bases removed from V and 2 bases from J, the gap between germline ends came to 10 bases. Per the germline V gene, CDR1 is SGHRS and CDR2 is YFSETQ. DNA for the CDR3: TGCGCCAGCAGCACAGGCCAACCTGGAAACACCATATATTTT. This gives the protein CASSTGQPGNTIYF.

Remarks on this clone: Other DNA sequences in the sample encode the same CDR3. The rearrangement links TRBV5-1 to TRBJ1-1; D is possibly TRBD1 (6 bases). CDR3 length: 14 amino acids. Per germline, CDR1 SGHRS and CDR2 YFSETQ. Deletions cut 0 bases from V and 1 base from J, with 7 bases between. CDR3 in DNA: TGCGCCAGCAGCTTGGTGACAGGGAACACTGAAGCTTTCTTT. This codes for CASSLVTGNTEAFF.

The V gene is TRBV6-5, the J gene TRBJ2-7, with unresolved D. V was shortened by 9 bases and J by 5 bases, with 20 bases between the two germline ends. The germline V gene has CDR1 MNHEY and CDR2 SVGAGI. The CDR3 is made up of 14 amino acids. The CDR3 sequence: CASNSPPKPNEQYF. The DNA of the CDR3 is TGTGCCAGTAACAGTCCCCCTAAACCCAACGAGCAGTACTTC.